This passage covers 18 T cell receptor beta chains from one sample sequenced in a study of cytomegalovirus exposure and HLA in healthy donors (dated by TCRdb to 2016 to 2017). The library came from the immunoSEQ multiplex PCR assay. The multiplex PCR relied on a mix of 60 forward primers for TCR Vbeta segments and 13 reverse primers for TCR Jbeta segments. Held by TCRdb, this immuneACCESS table contains in-frame sequences only and omits some clones. Under half of the omission traces to an unresolved V gene where checked; the cause of the rest is unknown. The sample profile shows 210,000 or so clones; less than 80% of them were found once. 0.2% to 0.25% of the sample is held by the ten biggest clonotypes. The sequenced material came from PBMCs. The receptors were sampled from a girl aged 2-10 years in good health and CMV-seronegative.

The J gene is TRBJ2-7, the V gene TRBV27, with D possibly matching TRBD2 (7 bases). Germline V lookup: CDR1 MNHEY, CDR2 SMNVEV (reference sequence). Trimming shortened V by 0 bases and J by 6 bases, and 21 bases separated the two germline ends. The CDR3 sequence is 17 residues long. CDR3 protein: CASSLSSYKGGPIEQYF. The CDR3 nucleotides are TGTGCCAGCAGTTTATCCAGCTATAAGGGGGGGCCCATCGAGCAGTACTTC.

The rearrangement links TRBV7-9 to TRBJ1-2; D remains unclear. CDR3 size: 13 residues. Trimming cost V 3 bases and J 4 bases, with 9 bases left between them. The germline V gene has CDR1 SEHNR and CDR2 FQNEAQ (reference sequence). CDR3 in DNA: TGTGCCAGCAGCTTGGTCGACACCTATGGCTACACCTTC. The encoded protein is CASSLVDTYGYTF.

This clone has just a few counts. The chain joins TRBV5-6 to TRBJ2-5, with no clear D. Per the germline V gene, CDR1 is SGHDT and CDR2 is YYEEEE. This CDR3 is built from 14 residues. V lost 0 bases, J lost 1 base, and 7 bases lay in between. Here the CDR3 DNA reads TGTGCCAGCAGCTTGGTAGCAGCCCAAGAGACCCAGTACTTC. Amino acid sequence: CASSLVAAQETQYF.

The chain employs TRBV7-9 and TRBJ2-5; D might be TRBD2 (7 bases). The ends were cut back, 4 bases at V and 1 base at J, with 13 bases in the middle. In germline, CDR1 is SEHNR, CDR2 FQNEAQ (reference sequence). There are 15 residues in the CDR3. The DNA for the CDR3 is TGTGCCAGCAGCTCATCGGGGGGCCTCCAAGAGACCCAGTACTTC. It specifies CASSSSGGLQETQYF.

The CDR3 coding sequence is TGTGCCAGCAGTTATACAGGGAAGACTGAAGCTTTCTTT. Its translation is CASSYTGKTEAFF. J is TRBJ1-1 and V is TRBV5-5; TRBD1 is a possible D gene (6 bases). Germline V lookup: CDR1 SGHKS, CDR2 YYEKEE (reference sequence). The length of the CDR3 is 13 residues. V lost 5 bases and J 5 bases, leaving 13 bases between the germline ends.

This rearrangement joins TRBV6-1 to TRBJ2-5, with TRBD1 matching 7 bases. The DNA end is more similar to TRBJ2-7, so the J call may be wrong. Germline V gives CDR1 MNHNS, CDR2 SASEGT. This CDR3 region has 15 residues. CDR3 protein: CASSKLRDSPYEQYF. Written as DNA, the CDR3 is TGTGCCAGCAGTAAACTCCGGGACAGCCCCTACGAGCAGTACTTC.

This clone has only one observation. The V gene is TRBV5-6, the J gene TRBJ1-2; D is unresolved. Trimming removed 1 base from V and 7 bases from J, with 5 bases in between. This CDR3 has 11 amino acids. Germline assignment: CDR1 SGHDT and CDR2 YYEEEE. The CDR3 DNA is TGTGCCAGCAGCTTGAGCACTGGCTACACCTTC. This codes for CASSLSTGYTF.

The J gene is TRBJ1-4, the V gene TRBV6-5; tentative D call: TRBD1 (6 bases). This CDR3 spans 15 amino acids. The V gene lost 6 bases and the J gene lost 2 bases, with 13 bases spanning the gap. Germline CDR1 and CDR2: MNHEY and SVGAGI. The chain's CDR3 is CASRIGGVTNEKLFF. CDR3 sequence (DNA): TGTGCCAGCAGGATAGGGGGGGTCACTAATGAAAAACTGTTTTTT.

This chain joins TRBV30 and TRBJ2-1, with unresolved D. Germline loops: CDR1 GTSNPN, CDR2 SVGIG (reference sequence). Trimming stripped 0 bases from V and 7 bases from J, with 7 bases between. The CDR3 is 12 residues long. The CDR3 is CAWSVRWNEQFF. The CDR3 DNA reads as TGTGCCTGGAGTGTACGGTGGAATGAGCAGTTCTTC.

The rearrangement links TRBV15 to TRBJ1-2; D uncertain. Germline CDR1 LNHNV, CDR2 YYDKDF (reference sequence). The CDR3 runs 15 residues. Trimming shortened V by 0 bases and J by 2 bases, and 10 bases separated the two germline ends. CDR3 DNA: TGTGCCACCAGCAGAGAGTTGGGCCAGAACTATGGCTACACCTTC. This sequence encodes CATSRELGQNYGYTF.

A few counts support this clone. The rearrangement uses TRBV7-6 and TRBJ2-7; 10 bases are shared with TRBD2. The CDR3 sequence is 15 residues long. Germline V lookup: CDR1 SGHVS, CDR2 FNYEAQ. Trimming at V came to 1 base and at J to 5 bases, leaving 5 bases not matched to a gene. The DNA for the CDR3 is TGTGCCAGCAGCTTAGGCTCTAGCGGGAGCAACGAGCAGTACTTC. This translates into CASSLGSSGSNEQYF.

V usage is TRBV5-1 and J usage is TRBJ2-5; the match to TRBD1 covers 12 bases. The CDR3 is 14 amino acids. With V trimmed by 4 bases and J by 5 bases, 3 bases remained unmatched. Germline CDR1 SGHRS, CDR2 YFSETQ. Here the CDR3 DNA reads TGCGCCAGCAGCGGGACAGGGGGCTCGGAGACCCAGTACTTC. Protein sequence: CASSGTGGSETQYF. The complete variable domain, with remaining parts taken from reference TRBV5-1 and TRBJ2-5, reads KAGVTQTPRYLIKTRGQQVTLSCSPISGHRSVSWYQQTPGQGLQFLFEYFSETQRNKGNFPGRFSGRQFSNSRSEMNVSTLELGDSALYLCASSGTGGSETQYFGPGTRLLVL.

The chain couples TRBV2 to TRBJ2-3, with 7 bases matching TRBD1. The CDR3 contains 15 residues. V gave up 6 bases and J gave up 4 bases; unmatched junction bases: 10. Germline-derived CDR1 and CDR2 are SNHLY and FYNNEI. Here the CDR3 reads CASSIQGQPPDTQYF. CDR3 bases: TGTGCCAGCAGCATACAGGGGCAACCCCCAGATACGCAGTATTTT.

This clone has only one observation. The genes are TRBV6-5 and TRBJ1-1, with 10 bases matching TRBD1. V was pared by 6 bases and J by 11 bases, with 9 bases of the junction left unmatched. The CDR3 has 13 amino acids. Germline-derived CDR1 and CDR2 are MNHEY and SVGAGI. The CDR3 loop is CASRPDRGLGAFF. The CDR3, as DNA: TGTGCCAGCAGGCCTGACAGGGGGCTAGGGGCTTTCTTT.

The genes are TRBV27 and TRBJ2-2; D gene ambiguous. CDR3 size: 14 residues. Germline values: CDR1 MNHEY, CDR2 SMNVEV (reference sequence). Deletions cut 11 bases from V and 5 bases from J, with 18 bases between. The CDR3 DNA sequence: TGTGCCCCCAAAAGAAAGCTTATTACCGGGGAGCTGTTTTTT. As protein: CAPKRKLITGELFF.

This chain uses TRBV27 with TRBJ2-7; maybe TRBD2 (5 bases). CDR1 and CDR2 (germline): MNHEY, SMNVEV (reference sequence). The CDR3 runs 13 residues. V lost 3 bases and J lost 2, with 8 bases in between. The DNA of the CDR3 is TGTGCCAGCAGTTTGAGGGCCGCCTACGAGCAGTACTTC. The encoded protein is CASSLRAAYEQYF.

In the case of this clone: One end of the junction is discordant with germline, which a read error may explain. The rearrangement joins TRBV7-9 to TRBJ1-2, with D unresolved. Per the germline V gene, CDR1 is SEHNR and CDR2 is FQNEAQ (reference sequence). CDR3 length: 16 amino acids. The CDR3 is CSSTSSRAGRNDGYTF. The CDR3 DNA reads as TGTTCCAGCACTTCATCGCGGGCTGGTAGGAACGATGGCTACACCTTC. Filled out from reference TRBV7-9 and TRBJ1-2, the complete variable domain reads DTGVSQNPRHKITKRGQNVTFRCDPISEHNRLYWYRQTLGQGPEFLTYFQNEAQLEKSRLLSDRFSAERPKGSFSTLEIQRTEQGDSAMYLCSSTSSRAGRNDGYTFGSGTRLTVV.

The chain links TRBV4-1 to TRBJ2-2; possibly TRBD1 for D (5 bases). Germline loops: CDR1 MGHRA, CDR2 YSYEKL. The V gene lost 4 bases and the J gene lost 1 base, with 7 bases spanning the gap. The CDR3 has 14 amino acids. CDR3: CASSLTGNTGELFF. The CDR3 nucleotides are TGCGCCAGCAGCCTTACAGGGAACACCGGGGAGCTGTTTTTT.